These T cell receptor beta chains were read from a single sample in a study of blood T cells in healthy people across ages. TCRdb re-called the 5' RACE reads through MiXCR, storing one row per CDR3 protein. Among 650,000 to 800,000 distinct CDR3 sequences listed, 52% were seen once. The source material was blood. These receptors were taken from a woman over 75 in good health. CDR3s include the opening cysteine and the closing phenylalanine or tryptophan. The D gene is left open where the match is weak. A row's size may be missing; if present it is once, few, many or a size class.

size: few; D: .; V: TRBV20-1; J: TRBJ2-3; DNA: TGCAGTGCTAGAGATCGTTGGAACACAGATACGCAGTATTTT; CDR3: CSARDRWNTDTQYF
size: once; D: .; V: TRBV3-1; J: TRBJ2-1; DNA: TGTGCCAGCAGCAAAACTGATGAGCAGTTCTTC; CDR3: CASSKTDEQFF
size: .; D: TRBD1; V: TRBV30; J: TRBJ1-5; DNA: TGTGCCTTAGAACAGGGGTTGCGGAGCAATCAGCCCCAGCATTTT; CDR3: CALEQGLRSNQPQHF
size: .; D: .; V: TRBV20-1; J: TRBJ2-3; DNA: TGCAGTGCTGGCAGGGGCGGCACAGATACGCAGTATTTT; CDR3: CSAGRGGTDTQYF
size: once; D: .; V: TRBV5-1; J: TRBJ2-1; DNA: TGCGCCAGCAGCACCCGCCCCGGGCAGGGAAGCTACAATGAGCAGTTCTTC; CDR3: CASSTRPGQGSYNEQFF
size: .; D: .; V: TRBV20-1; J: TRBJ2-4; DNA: TGCAGTGCTAGAGAGGCCAACATTCAGTACTTC; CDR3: CSAREANIQYF
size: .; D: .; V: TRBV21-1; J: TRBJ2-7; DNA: TGTGCCAGCAGCAAAGAGGCCCCCACCTACGAGCAGTACTTC; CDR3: CASSKEAPTYEQYF
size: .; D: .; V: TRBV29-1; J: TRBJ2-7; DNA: TGCAGCGTCCCCGGGAACGCCTACGAGCAGTACTTC; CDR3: CSVPGNAYEQYF
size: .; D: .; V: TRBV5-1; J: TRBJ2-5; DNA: TGCGCCAGCAGCTTGGGACTGAAGGATGCTCAAGAGACCCAGTACTTC; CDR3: CASSLGLKDAQETQYF
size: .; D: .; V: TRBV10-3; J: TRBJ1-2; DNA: TGTGCCATCAGGGGGGTAGAGAGCTATGGCTGCACCTTC; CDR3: CAIRGVESYGCTF
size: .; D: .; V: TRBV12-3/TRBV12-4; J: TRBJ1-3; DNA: TGTGCCAGCAGTTCACAAGGGTGGGGAAACACCATATATTTT; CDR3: CASSSQGWGNTIYF
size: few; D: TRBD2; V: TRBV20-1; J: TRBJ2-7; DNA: TGCAGTGCTAGGGGAGGGACTGCCTACAATGAGCAGTACTTC; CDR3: CSARGGTAYNEQYF
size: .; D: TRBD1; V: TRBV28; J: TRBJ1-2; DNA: TGTGCCAGCAGTCCCCCCCGGACAGGGGGAATCTATGGCTACACCTTC; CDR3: CASSPPRTGGIYGYTF
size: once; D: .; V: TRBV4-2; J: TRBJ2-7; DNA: TGTGCCAGCAGCAGGGGTCTAAATTACGAGCAGTACTTC; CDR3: CASSRGLNYEQYF
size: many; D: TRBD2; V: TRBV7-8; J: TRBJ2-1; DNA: TGTGCCAGCAGCATAAGCCCCCCGCTAGCGGGGTTCTACAATGAGCAGTTCTTC; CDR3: CASSISPPLAGFYNEQFF
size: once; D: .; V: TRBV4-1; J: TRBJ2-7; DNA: TGCGCCAGCAGCCAAGAAGCGGTCTCCTACGAGCAGTACTTC; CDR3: CASSQEAVSYEQYF
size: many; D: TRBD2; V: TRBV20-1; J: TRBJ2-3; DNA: TGCAGTGCAACTAGCGGGGCTGGGACAGATACGCAGTATTTT; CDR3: CSATSGAGTDTQYF
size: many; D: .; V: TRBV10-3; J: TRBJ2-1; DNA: TGTGCCATCAGCGGGGACGTTAATGAGCAGTTCTTC; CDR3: CAISGDVNEQFF
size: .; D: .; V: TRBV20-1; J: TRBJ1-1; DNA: TGCAGTGCTAAGAACGTACCGGGTGAAGCTTTCTTT; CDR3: CSAKNVPGEAFF
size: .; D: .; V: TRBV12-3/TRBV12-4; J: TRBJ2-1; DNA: TGTGCCAGCAGTTTGGGTCGGGAAAGAGAGCAGTTCTTC; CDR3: CASSLGREREQFF
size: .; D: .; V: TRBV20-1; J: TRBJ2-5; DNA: TGCAGTGCTAGGGGCCCAGCCCAAGAGACCCAGTACTTC; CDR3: CSARGPAQETQYF
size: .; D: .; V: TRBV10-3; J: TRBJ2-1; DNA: TGTGCCATCAGGCCCGTCGGGACCCCTTATTTTGCGAGCTCCTACAATGAGCAGTTCTTC; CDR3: CAIRPVGTPYFASSYNEQFF
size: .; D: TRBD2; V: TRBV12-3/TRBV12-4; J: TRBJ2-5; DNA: TGTGCCAGCAGTCCCACCAGAGCGGGGGGGCAAGAGACCCAGTACTTC; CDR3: CASSPTRAGGQETQYF
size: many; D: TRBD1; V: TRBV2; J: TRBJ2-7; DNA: TGTGCCAGCAGTCCGGACAGGGTACTTTCCTACGAGCAGTACTTC; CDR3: CASSPDRVLSYEQYF
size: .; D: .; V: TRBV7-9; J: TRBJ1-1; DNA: TGTGCCAGCAGCTTGGACGGCTCTTCGGACACTGAAGCTTTCTTT; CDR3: CASSLDGSSDTEAFF
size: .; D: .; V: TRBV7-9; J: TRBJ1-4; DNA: TGTGCCAGCAGCCCTGGGGGGCCTGGGGGTGAAAAACTGTTTTTT; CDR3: CASSPGGPGGEKLFF
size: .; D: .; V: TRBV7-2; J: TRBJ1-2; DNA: TGTGCCAGCAGCTCCGGGACCTACGGGTACCCTAACTATGGCTACACCTTC; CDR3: CASSSGTYGYPNYGYTF